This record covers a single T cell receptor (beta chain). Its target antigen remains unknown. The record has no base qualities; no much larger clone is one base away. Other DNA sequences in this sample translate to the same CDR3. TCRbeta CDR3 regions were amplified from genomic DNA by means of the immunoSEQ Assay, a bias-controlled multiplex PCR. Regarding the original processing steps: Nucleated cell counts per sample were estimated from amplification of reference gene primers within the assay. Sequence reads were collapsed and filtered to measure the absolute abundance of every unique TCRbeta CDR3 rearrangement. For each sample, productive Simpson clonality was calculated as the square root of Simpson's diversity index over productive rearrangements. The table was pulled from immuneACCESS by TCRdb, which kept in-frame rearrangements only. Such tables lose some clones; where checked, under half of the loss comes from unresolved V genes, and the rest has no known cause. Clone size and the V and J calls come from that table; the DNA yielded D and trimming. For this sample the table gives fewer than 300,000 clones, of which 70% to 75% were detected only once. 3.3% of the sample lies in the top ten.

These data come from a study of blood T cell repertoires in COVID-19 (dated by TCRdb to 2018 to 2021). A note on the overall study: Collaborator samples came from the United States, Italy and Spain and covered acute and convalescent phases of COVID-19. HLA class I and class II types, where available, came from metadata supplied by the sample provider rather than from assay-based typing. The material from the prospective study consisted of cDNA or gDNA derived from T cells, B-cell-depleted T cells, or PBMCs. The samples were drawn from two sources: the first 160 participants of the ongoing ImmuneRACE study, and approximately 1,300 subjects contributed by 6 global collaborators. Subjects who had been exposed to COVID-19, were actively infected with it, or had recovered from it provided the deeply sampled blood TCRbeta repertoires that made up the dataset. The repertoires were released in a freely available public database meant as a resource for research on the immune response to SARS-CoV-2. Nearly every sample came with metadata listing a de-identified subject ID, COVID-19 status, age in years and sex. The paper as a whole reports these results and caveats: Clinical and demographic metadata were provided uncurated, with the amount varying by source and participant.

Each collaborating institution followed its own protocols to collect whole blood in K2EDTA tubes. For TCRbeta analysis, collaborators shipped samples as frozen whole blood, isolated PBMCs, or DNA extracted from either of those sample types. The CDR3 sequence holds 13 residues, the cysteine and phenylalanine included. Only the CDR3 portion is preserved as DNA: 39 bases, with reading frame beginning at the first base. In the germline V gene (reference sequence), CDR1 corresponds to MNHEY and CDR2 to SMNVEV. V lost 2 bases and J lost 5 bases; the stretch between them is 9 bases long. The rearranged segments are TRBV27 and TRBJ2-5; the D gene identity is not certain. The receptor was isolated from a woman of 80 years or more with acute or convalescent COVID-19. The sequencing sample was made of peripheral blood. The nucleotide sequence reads TGTGCCAGCAGTTTAGGTCGTCGGGAGACCCAGTACTTC. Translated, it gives CASSLGRRETQYF.